Listed here is a single T cell receptor beta chain. There are 14 residues in the CDR3. CDR1 is MGHDK, CDR2 SYGVNS, per germline. With 1 base removed from V and 4 bases from J, the gap between germline ends came to 10 bases. Recruitment covered about two dozen US areas and drew participants whose ages spanned roughly 18 to 89 years. Researchers sorted participants into cohorts using their self-reported clinical history. The repertoire was sequenced with immunoSEQ multiplex PCR; TCRdb's copy has only in-frame clones and lacks some. The sample lists approximately 250,000 clones, approximately 90% occurring once. These data come from a study of blood T cell repertoires in COVID-19. Study-level information: Samples of COVID-19 (acute and convalescent) were obtained from the United States, Italy and Spain.

This sequence was found in a man aged 40-50 years who had been exposed to COVID-19. The rearrangement joins TRBV25-1 to TRBJ1-2; a weak D match, TRBD1 (5 bases). Sequencing was carried out using PBMCs or T cells enriched from blood (not recorded which). CDR3 sequence: CASSEFDRGYGYTF. The CDR3, as DNA: TGTGCCAGCAGTGAATTCGACAGAGGCTATGGCTACACCTTC.